A single sample gave rise to the 26 T cell receptor beta chains below, sequenced in a study of blood T cell repertoires in COVID-19. Clones were read by immunoSEQ multiplex PCR, and TCRdb kept only the in-frame ones, dropping some. There are 400,000 to 450,000 clones in the sample; about 87% occur only once, and around 12% lies in the top ten. Sequencing was performed on peripheral blood. These receptors were taken from a woman aged 45 to 65 with COVID-19, enrolled during active disease.

This chain uses TRBV5-5 with TRBJ2-3; TRBD2 matches at 8 bases. The CDR3 runs 16 residues. The J segment lost 2 bases and the V segment lost 0 bases, leaving 5 bases of the junction unmatched. Germline V lookup: CDR1 SGHKS, CDR2 YYEKEE (reference sequence). DNA for the CDR3: TGTGCCAGCAGCTTGGGGACTAGCCGGACCACAGATACGCAGTATTTT. Encoded protein: CASSLGTSRTTDTQYF. The whole variable domain, filled in from reference TRBV5-5 and TRBJ2-3, reads DAGVTQSPTHLIKTRGQQVTLRCSPISGHKSVSWYQQVLGQGPQFIFQYYEKEERGRGNFPDRFSARQFPNYSSELNVNALLLGDSALYLCASSLGTSRTTDTQYFGPGTRLTVL.

J is TRBJ2-3 and V is TRBV6-5, with D possibly TRBD2 on 6 matching bases. The CDR3 totals 15 residues. Trimming left V 2 bases short and J 0 bases short, with 9 bases between. Looked up from germline, CDR1 is MNHEY and CDR2 is SVGAGI. The CDR3 loop is CASSYTGTSTDTQYF. CDR3 bases: TGTGCCAGCAGTTACACGGGGACTAGCACAGATACGCAGTATTTT.

The chain uses TRBV2 and TRBJ2-3, with D uncertain. The CDR3 extends over 17 amino acids. The ends were cut back, 7 bases at V and 2 bases at J, with 22 bases in the middle. CDR1 and CDR2 from the germline V gene are SNHLY and FYNNEI. CDR3 sequence reads: CASNNPLDSPYTDTQYF. In nucleotides, the CDR3 is TGTGCCAGCAATAACCCTCTAGACTCCCCTTACACAGATACGCAGTATTTT.

This chain links TRBV4-1 with TRBJ1-2, with TRBD1 as a possible D gene (5 bases). V shed 0 bases and J shed 4 bases, with 12 bases lying between them. CDR3 length: 15 amino acids. Germline CDR1 and CDR2: MGHRA and YSYEKL. The CDR3: CASSQEIGALYGYTF. CDR3 nucleotides: TGCGCCAGCAGCCAAGAAATAGGGGCCCTCTATGGCTACACCTTC.

The V gene is TRBV5-8, the J gene TRBJ1-1; no clear D gene. V lost 0 bases and J 12 bases, leaving 15 bases between the germline ends. There are 13 residues in the CDR3. Germline CDR1 reads SGHTS; CDR2 reads YDEGEE. The CDR3 spells CASSLVPSDNTFF. CDR3 in DNA: TGTGCCAGCAGCTTGGTTCCGTCCGACAACACTTTCTTT.

The J gene is TRBJ2-2, the V gene TRBV10-3; TRBD1 agrees at 8 bases. Germline assignment: CDR1 ENHRY and CDR2 SYGVKD. Germline trimming cut 10 bases from V and 5 bases from J; bases unmatched to any gene: 12. The CDR3 loop spans 15 amino acids. This chain's CDR3 is CASEPGQGETGELFF. The CDR3 bases are TGTGCCAGCGAGCCCGGACAGGGTGAGACCGGGGAGCTGTTTTTT.

This clone appeared once. V usage is TRBV3-1 (or the pseudogene TRBV3-2) and J usage is TRBJ1-2; D uncertain. Trimming removed 1 base at V and 5 bases at J, with 5 bases between. Germline V gene lookup returns CDR1 LGHDT and CDR2 YNNKEL (reference sequence). The CDR3 has 12 amino acids. The CDR3 spells CASSQGRYGYTF. In nucleotides, the CDR3 is TGTGCCAGCAGCCAAGGGCGGTATGGCTACACCTTC.

This chain connects TRBV3-1 (or the pseudogene TRBV3-2) to TRBJ1-2; a weak D match, TRBD1 (5 bases). The CDR3 runs 13 residues. Germline V gene data show CDR1 as LGHDT and CDR2 as YNNKEL (reference sequence). The V and J ends lost 3 bases and 7 bases respectively, with 12 bases between them. CDR3 protein: CASSQGGIAGYTF. The DNA for the CDR3 is TGTGCCAGCAGCCAGGGGGGGATTGCTGGCTACACCTTC.

The genes are TRBV5-1 and TRBJ2-3; 7 bases agree with TRBD1. This CDR3 contains 16 residues. Germline assignment: CDR1 SGHRS and CDR2 YFSETQ. J gave up 3 bases and V 4 bases, and 11 bases lay outside the gene matches. In DNA, the CDR3 is TGCGCCAGCAGCCGGATACTGACAGGGATGACAGATACGCAGTATTTT. It codes for CASSRILTGMTDTQYF.

V gene TRBV19 combines with J gene TRBJ2-7; 14 bases match TRBD2. The trim removed 4 bases at V and 6 bases at J, leaving 11 bases unmatched. Germline CDR1 and CDR2: LNHDA and SQIVND (reference sequence). The CDR3 has 17 residues. CDR3 coding DNA: TGTGCCAGTAGTAGGAGGACTAGCGGGGGGACGGTCCTCGAGCAGTACTTC. Translating it yields CASSRRTSGGTVLEQYF.

The CDR3 is CASSFELGRVNTIYF. The CDR3 DNA is TGTGCCAGCAGTTTTGAATTGGGCAGGGTGAACACCATATATTTT. This chain connects TRBV28 to TRBJ1-3, with D tentatively TRBD1 (5 bases). The CDR3 is 15 amino acids. The germline V gene encodes CDR1 MDHEN and CDR2 SYDVKM. Trimming stripped 3 bases from V and 7 bases from J, with 16 bases between.

The genes are TRBV11-2 and TRBJ1-6, with a weak D call TRBD1 (5 bases). CDR3 length equals 19 residues. The ends were cut back, 5 bases at V and 10 bases at J, with 30 bases in the middle. Germline V gene data show CDR1 as SGHAT and CDR2 as FQNNGV. The CDR3 loop is CASSGRGGIMPMVGSPLHF. CDR3 DNA sequence: TGTGCCAGCAGCGGGAGGGGAGGGATCATGCCGATGGTAGGATCACCCCTCCACTTT.

CDR3 sequence reads: CAISEQPGFNYGYTF. For the CDR3, the DNA is TGTGCCATCAGTGAGCAGCCAGGGTTTAACTATGGCTACACCTTC. The chain has TRBV10-3 and TRBJ1-2; weak D call: TRBD1 (5 bases). From germline, CDR1 is ENHRY and CDR2 SYGVKD. This CDR3 region has 15 residues. Trimming removed 2 bases from V and 1 base from J, with 11 bases in between.

The genes are TRBV4-2 and TRBJ1-3; D remains ambiguous. From germline, CDR1 is LGHNA and CDR2 YNFKEQ. V lost 0 bases and J 5 bases, leaving 17 bases between the germline ends. The length of the CDR3 is 17 residues. The CDR3 protein is CASSQDSRGFGRNTIYF. CDR3 in DNA: TGTGCCAGCAGCCAAGATTCCCGAGGGTTCGGCAGAAACACCATATATTTT.

This chain joins TRBV6-6 and TRBJ1-4; D gene unclear. Germline CDR1 MNHNY, CDR2 SVGAGI (reference sequence). The CDR3 has 14 residues. V lost 7 bases and J lost 8, with 17 bases in between. CDR3 in DNA: TGTGCCAGCACCGCACGAGGAGGGAGGGAAAAACTGTTTTTT. It specifies CASTARGGREKLFF.

The gene calls are TRBV7-2 and TRBJ2-1; a weak D match, TRBD1 (6 bases). Germline CDR1 and CDR2: SGHTA and FQGNSA. The V gene lost 5 bases and the J gene lost 0 bases, with 14 bases spanning the gap. The CDR3 has 16 residues. CDR3 DNA: TGTGCCAGCAGCATATACAGGGAGAGCTCCTACAATGAGCAGTTCTTC. This sequence encodes CASSIYRESSYNEQFF.

This sequence joins TRBV7-9 and TRBJ1-2; TRBD1 matches 12 bases. The CDR3 loop spans 18 amino acids. V lost 8 bases to trimming and J lost 0 bases; unmatched junction nucleotides: 13. CDR1 and CDR2 (germline): SEHNR, FQNEAQ (reference sequence). This CDR3 is CASSWAGTGGQANYGYTF. The CDR3 bases are TGTGCCAGCTCCTGGGCCGGGACAGGGGGCCAGGCTAACTATGGCTACACCTTC.

The rearrangement joins TRBV19 to TRBJ2-5; 7 positions match TRBD1. The germline CDR1 and CDR2 sequences are LNHDA and SQIVND (reference sequence). This CDR3 is built from 13 residues. J was trimmed by 2 bases and V by 5 bases; bases with no gene match: 2. Written as DNA, the CDR3 is TGTGCCAGTAGTGGGGACAGACAAGAGACCCAGTACTTC. This codes for CASSGDRQETQYF.

CDR3 amino acids: CASSRPSEMNTEAFF. For the CDR3, the DNA is TGTGCCAGCTCACGACCTTCGGAGATGAACACTGAAGCTTTCTTT. This chain joins TRBV18 and TRBJ1-1; no clear D gene. In germline, CDR1 is KGHSH, CDR2 LQKENI. This CDR3 comprises 15 residues. Trimming removed 4 bases from V and 0 bases from J, with 12 bases in between.

The chain carries TRBV23-1 and TRBJ1-5; 9 nucleotides line up with TRBD1. TRBV23-1 is known as an ORF, though its function is uncertain. The CDR3 is 20 residues long. With 0 bases clipped from V and 0 bases from J, the junction kept 12 bases outside the gene matches. The CDR3 loop reads CASSQSARDRDCYSNQPQHF. CDR3 nucleotides: TGCGCCAGCAGTCAATCCGCTCGGGACAGGGACTGTTATAGCAATCAGCCCCAGCATTTT.

The CDR3 is CASSNGQGASYEQYF. CDR3 coding DNA: TGTGCCAGCAGCAACGGACAGGGGGCTTCCTACGAGCAGTACTTC. The chain carries TRBV5-6 and TRBJ2-7; 11 nucleotides align to TRBD1. V lost 4 bases and J lost 1; bases outside the gene matches: 4. Germline V gene data show CDR1 as SGHDT and CDR2 as YYEEEE. The CDR3 extends over 15 amino acids.

V is TRBV19 and J is TRBJ1-5; D unresolved. The germline V gene encodes CDR1 LNHDA and CDR2 SQIVND (reference sequence). Trimming pared 4 bases from V and 6 bases from J, leaving 10 bases between. The CDR3 runs 13 residues. The CDR3, as DNA: TGTGCCAGTAGTACCCCAGGTATTCAGCCCCAGCATTTT. It translates to CASSTPGIQPQHF.

The chain couples TRBV6-5 to TRBJ2-5; D ambiguous. Trimming took off 8 bases at V and 7 bases at J, with 11 bases between the two ends. The CDR3 length is 11 residues. CDR1 is MNHEY and CDR2 is SVGAGI in the germline V gene. The chain's CDR3 is CASYSDGTQYF. The CDR3 coding sequence is TGTGCCAGCTACAGTGACGGGACCCAGTACTTC.

This chain links TRBV6-1 with TRBJ1-2; a weak D match, TRBD1 (6 bases). This CDR3 region has 17 residues. V lost 3 bases and J lost 3, with 20 bases in between. In germline, CDR1 is MNHNS, CDR2 SASEGT. CDR3 residues: CASSDLWGGRVDYGYTF. The CDR3 nucleotides are TGTGCCAGCAGTGATCTTTGGGGGGGGCGCGTAGACTATGGCTACACCTTC.

V is TRBV27 and J is TRBJ2-1, with 7 bases identical to TRBD1. V lost 4 bases and J lost 5; bases outside the gene matches: 8. The CDR3 consists of 15 residues. CDR1 is MNHEY, CDR2 SMNVEV, per germline (reference sequence). CDR3 region: CASSSRQGPHNEQFF. The CDR3 region has the DNA TGTGCCAGCAGTTCAAGACAGGGCCCGCACAATGAGCAGTTCTTC.

The chain joins TRBV25-1 to TRBJ1-4; a possible D gene is TRBD1 (5 bases). The germline V gene encodes CDR1 MGHDK and CDR2 SYGVNS. V was cut by 0 bases and J by 0 bases, with 11 bases left in between. This CDR3 spans 17 amino acids. The CDR3: CASSEYGAESTNEKLFF. The CDR3 nucleotides are TGTGCCAGCAGTGAATATGGGGCAGAGTCAACTAATGAAAAACTGTTTTTT. Full variable domain (outside the CDR3, taken from reference TRBV25-1 and TRBJ1-4): EADIYQTPRYLVIGTGKKITLECSQTMGHDKMYWYQQDPGMELHLIHYSYGVNSTEKGDLSSESTVSRIRTEHFPLTLESARPSHTSQYLCASSEYGAESTNEKLFFGSGTQLSVL.